This T cell receptor beta chain is from a study of T cell responses to AZD1222 COVID-19 vaccine. Germline V gene sequence: CDR1 PRHDT, CDR2 FYEKMQ (reference sequence). The CDR3 runs to 16 residues. V was shortened by 5 bases and J by 0 bases, with 16 bases between the two germline ends. TCRdb keeps only in-frame clones here, not all; method: immunoSEQ multiplex PCR. Of 110,000 to 150,000 clones listed, 80% to 90% are singletons. This specimen consisted of peripheral blood, obtained on day 0 of AZD1222 vaccination. V is TRBV13 and J is TRBJ1-2, with D possibly being TRBD1 (5 bases). The TCR sequence derives from an adult in good health. The CDR3 DNA sequence: TGTGCCAGCAGCCCTCGGGACGGTCTACCTAACTATGGCTACACCTTC. Amino acids: CASSPRDGLPNYGYTF.